Listed below are T cell receptor beta chains from one sample, sequenced in a study of early T cells in non-severe SARS-CoV-2 infection. TCRdb fed the 5' RACE reads into MiXCR, producing one record per CDR3 protein. This table has 57,000 or so distinct CDR3 sequences, more than 10% appearing once. This material consisted of whole blood, taken at baseline. The receptors shown here come from an adult who was a healthcare worker with PCR-confirmed SARS-CoV-2 infection or an uninfected control (not recorded which). The donor label of this sample is uncertain. CDR3s include the opening cysteine and the closing phenylalanine or tryptophan. A D gene is named only where the DNA matches it firmly. Expanded clones get a size class; other rows say once, few or many, or leave the size out.

D gene: -
J gene: TRBJ2-3
V gene: TRBV7-8
clone size: few
CDR3 DNA: TGTGCCAGCAGCTCACCGGTTAGCACAGATACGCAGTATTTT
CDR3 protein: CASSSPVSTDTQYF

D gene: TRBD2
J gene: TRBJ2-5
V gene: TRBV7-2
clone size: few
CDR3 DNA: TGTGCCAGCAGCCCAAACCGGAGGACGGGGGGGCAAGAGACCCAGTACTTC
CDR3 protein: CASSPNRRTGGQETQYF

D gene: -
J gene: TRBJ1-6
V gene: TRBV20-1
clone size: -
CDR3 DNA: TGCAGTGCTAGAGGGACAGCTAATTCACCCCTCCACTTT
CDR3 protein: CSARGTANSPLHF

D gene: -
J gene: TRBJ1-5
V gene: TRBV7-2
clone size: -
CDR3 DNA: TGTGCCAGCAGCTTTGGACTTAGCAATCAGCCCCAGCATTTT
CDR3 protein: CASSFGLSNQPQHF

D gene: TRBD1
J gene: TRBJ2-5
V gene: TRBV6-4
clone size: many
CDR3 DNA: TGTGCCAGCAGTGACCACAGGGGGGAGACCCAGTACTTC
CDR3 protein: CASSDHRGETQYF

D gene: -
J gene: TRBJ1-3
V gene: TRBV6-1
clone size: few
CDR3 DNA: TGTGCCAGCGCGAGGGGAGACGGCGGAAACACCATATATTTT
CDR3 protein: CASARGDGGNTIYF

D gene: -
J gene: TRBJ1-3
V gene: TRBV9
clone size: few
CDR3 DNA: TGTGCCAGCAGCGTAGATGCTGGAAACACCATATATTTT
CDR3 protein: CASSVDAGNTIYF

D gene: TRBD2
J gene: TRBJ2-5
V gene: TRBV7-6
clone size: -
CDR3 DNA: TGTGCCAGCAGCCTGTTTGGGAGGGCCATGCAAGAGACCCAGTACTTC
CDR3 protein: CASSLFGRAMQETQYF

D gene: -
J gene: TRBJ1-1
V gene: TRBV5-1
clone size: -
CDR3 DNA: TGCGCCAGCCAAGCGGCCGTGAACACTGAAGCTTTCTTT
CDR3 protein: CASQAAVNTEAFF

D gene: TRBD2
J gene: TRBJ2-3
V gene: TRBV6-6
clone size: -
CDR3 DNA: TGTGCCAGCAGAAGCGGGGGGGCGGCAGATACGCAGTATTTT
CDR3 protein: CASRSGGAADTQYF

D gene: TRBD1
J gene: TRBJ2-5
V gene: TRBV18
clone size: few
CDR3 DNA: TGTGCCAGCTCTAAACCCGGACAGGGTGAGACCCAGTACTTC
CDR3 protein: CASSKPGQGETQYF

D gene: -
J gene: TRBJ2-5
V gene: TRBV7-3
clone size: -
CDR3 DNA: TGTGCCAGCAGCTTAAATTTCGGACAGCAAGAGACCCAGTACTTC
CDR3 protein: CASSLNFGQQETQYF

D gene: -
J gene: TRBJ2-3
V gene: TRBV21-1
clone size: many
CDR3 DNA: TGTGCCAGCAGGATTTGCACAGATACGCAGTATTTT
CDR3 protein: CASRICTDTQYF